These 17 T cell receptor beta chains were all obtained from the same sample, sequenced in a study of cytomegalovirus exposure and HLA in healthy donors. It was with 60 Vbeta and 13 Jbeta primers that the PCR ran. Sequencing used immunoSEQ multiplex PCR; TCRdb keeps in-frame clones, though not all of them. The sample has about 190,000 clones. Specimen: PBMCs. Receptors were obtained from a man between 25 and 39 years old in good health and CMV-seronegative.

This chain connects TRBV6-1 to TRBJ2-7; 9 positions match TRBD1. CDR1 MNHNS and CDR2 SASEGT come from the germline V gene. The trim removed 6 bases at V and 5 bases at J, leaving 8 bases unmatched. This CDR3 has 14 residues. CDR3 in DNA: TGTGCCAGCAGCCGGGACAGGGAGATTCACGAGCAGTACTTC. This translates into CASSRDREIHEQYF.

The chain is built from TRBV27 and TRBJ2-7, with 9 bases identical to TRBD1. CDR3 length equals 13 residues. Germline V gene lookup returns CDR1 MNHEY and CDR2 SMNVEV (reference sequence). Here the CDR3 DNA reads TGTCCAACCGGGACAGGGTTACTATACGAGCAGTACTTC. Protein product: CPTGTGLLYEQYF.

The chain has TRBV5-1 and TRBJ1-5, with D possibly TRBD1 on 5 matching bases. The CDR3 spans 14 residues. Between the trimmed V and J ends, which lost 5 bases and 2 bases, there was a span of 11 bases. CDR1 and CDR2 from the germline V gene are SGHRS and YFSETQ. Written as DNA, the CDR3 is TGCGCCAGCAGGGAGGGGTTCGGCAATCAGCCCCAGCATTTT. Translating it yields CASREGFGNQPQHF.

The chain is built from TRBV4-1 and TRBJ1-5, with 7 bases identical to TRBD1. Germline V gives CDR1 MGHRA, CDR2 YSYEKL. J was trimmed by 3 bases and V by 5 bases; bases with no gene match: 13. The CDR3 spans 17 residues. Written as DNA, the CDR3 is TGCGCCAGCAGCTTGAAAGACGGGACAGAAAACAATCAGCCCCAGCATTTT. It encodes CASSLKDGTENNQPQHF.

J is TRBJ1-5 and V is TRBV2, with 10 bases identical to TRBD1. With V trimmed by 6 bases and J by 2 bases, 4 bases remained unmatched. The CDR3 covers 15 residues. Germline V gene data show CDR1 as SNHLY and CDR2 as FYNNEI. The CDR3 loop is CASRVTGGGNQPQHF. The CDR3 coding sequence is TGTGCCAGCAGAGTGACAGGGGGCGGCAATCAGCCCCAGCATTTT.

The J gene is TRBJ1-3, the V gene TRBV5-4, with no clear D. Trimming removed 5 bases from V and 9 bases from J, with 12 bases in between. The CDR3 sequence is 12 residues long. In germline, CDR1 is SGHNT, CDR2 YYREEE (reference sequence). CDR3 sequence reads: CASRRDRSTIYF. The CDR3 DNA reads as TGTGCCAGCAGGCGGGATCGAAGCACCATATATTTT.

The CDR3 nucleotides read TGCGCCAGCAGTACCTGGCGGGGCAGGGAGACCCAGTACTTC. It specifies CASSTWRGRETQYF. This chain uses TRBV10-2 with TRBJ2-5; D perhaps matches TRBD2 (6 bases). V was cut by 5 bases and J by 5 bases, with 15 bases left in between. Germline V CDR1 and CDR2: WSHSY, SAAADI. CDR3 size: 14 residues.

CDR3 amino acids: CASSLFGIGSYEQYF. CDR3 DNA: TGTGCCAGCAGCTTATTCGGGATAGGGTCCTACGAGCAGTACTTC. This chain connects TRBV11-2 to TRBJ2-5; D is perhaps TRBD2 (5 bases). The closer fit of TRBJ2-7 to the DNA end suggests the J call may be wrong. The CDR3 loop spans 15 amino acids. CDR1 SGHAT and CDR2 FQNNGV come from the germline V gene.

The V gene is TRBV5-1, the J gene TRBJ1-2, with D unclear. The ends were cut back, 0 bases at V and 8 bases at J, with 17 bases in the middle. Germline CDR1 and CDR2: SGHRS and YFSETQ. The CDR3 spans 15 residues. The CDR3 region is CASSLDSSPLAGYTF. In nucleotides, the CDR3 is TGCGCCAGCAGCTTGGATAGCAGTCCCTTAGCGGGCTACACCTTC. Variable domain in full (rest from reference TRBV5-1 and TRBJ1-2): KAGVTQTPRYLIKTRGQQVTLSCSPISGHRSVSWYQQTPGQGLQFLFEYFSETQRNKGNFPGRFSGRQFSNSRSEMNVSTLELGDSALYLCASSLDSSPLAGYTFGSGTRLTVV.

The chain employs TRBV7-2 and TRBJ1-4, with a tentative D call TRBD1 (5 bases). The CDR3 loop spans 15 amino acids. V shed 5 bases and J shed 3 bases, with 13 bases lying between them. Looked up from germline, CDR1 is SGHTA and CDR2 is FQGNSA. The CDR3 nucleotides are TGTGCCAGCAGCGGGAGGCAGGGCCCTAATGAAAAACTGTTTTTT. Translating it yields CASSGRQGPNEKLFF.

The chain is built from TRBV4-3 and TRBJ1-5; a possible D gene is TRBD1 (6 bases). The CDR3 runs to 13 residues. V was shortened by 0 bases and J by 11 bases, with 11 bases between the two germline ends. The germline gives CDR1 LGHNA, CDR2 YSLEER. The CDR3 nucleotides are TGCGCCAGCAGCCAAGATTGGGACAAGGCCCAGCATTTT. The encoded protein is CASSQDWDKAQHF.

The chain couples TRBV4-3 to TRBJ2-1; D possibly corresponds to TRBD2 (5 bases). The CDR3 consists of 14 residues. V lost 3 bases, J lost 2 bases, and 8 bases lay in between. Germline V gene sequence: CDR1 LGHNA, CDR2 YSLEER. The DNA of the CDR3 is TGCGCCAGCAGCCACCGGGGTGCCTACAATGAGCAGTTCTTC. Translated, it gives CASSHRGAYNEQFF.

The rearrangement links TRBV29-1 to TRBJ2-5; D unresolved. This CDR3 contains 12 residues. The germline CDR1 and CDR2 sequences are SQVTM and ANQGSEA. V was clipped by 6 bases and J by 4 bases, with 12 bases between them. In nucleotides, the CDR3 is TGCAGCGTCGATCAGTCAGGAGAGACCCAGTACTTC. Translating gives CSVDQSGETQYF.

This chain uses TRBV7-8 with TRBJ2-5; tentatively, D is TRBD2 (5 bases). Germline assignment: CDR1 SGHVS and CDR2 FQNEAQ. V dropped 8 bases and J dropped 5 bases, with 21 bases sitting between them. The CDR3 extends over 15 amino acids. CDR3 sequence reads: CASHRLGAPMETQYF. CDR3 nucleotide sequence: TGTGCCAGCCATCGCCTGGGAGCCCCGATGGAGACCCAGTACTTC.

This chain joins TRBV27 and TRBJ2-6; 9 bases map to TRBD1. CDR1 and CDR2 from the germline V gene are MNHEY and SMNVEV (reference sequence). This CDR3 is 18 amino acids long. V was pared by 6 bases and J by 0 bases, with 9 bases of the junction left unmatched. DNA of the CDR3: TGTGCCAGCAGCGTCTTGGGACAGGGAAGCTCTGGGGCCAACGTCCTGACTTTC. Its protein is CASSVLGQGSSGANVLTF.

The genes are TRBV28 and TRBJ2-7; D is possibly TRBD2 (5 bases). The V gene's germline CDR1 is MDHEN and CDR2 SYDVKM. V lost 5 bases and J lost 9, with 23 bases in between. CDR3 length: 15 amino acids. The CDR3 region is CASSPSDFVTFAQYF. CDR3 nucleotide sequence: TGTGCCAGCAGTCCCTCGGACTTCGTCACATTCGCGCAGTACTTC.

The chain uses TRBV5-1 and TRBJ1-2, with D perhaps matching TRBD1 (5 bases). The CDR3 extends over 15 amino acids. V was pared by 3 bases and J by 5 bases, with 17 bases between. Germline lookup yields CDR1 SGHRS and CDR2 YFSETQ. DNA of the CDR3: TGCGCCAGCAGCTCGGGGGGGGACCCGGGATATGGCTACACCTTC. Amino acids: CASSSGGDPGYGYTF. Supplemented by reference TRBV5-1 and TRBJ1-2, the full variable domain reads KAGVTQTPRYLIKTRGQQVTLSCSPISGHRSVSWYQQTPGQGLQFLFEYFSETQRNKGNFPGRFSGRQFSNSRSEMNVSTLELGDSALYLCASSSGGDPGYGYTFGSGTRLTVV.